Below are 13 T cell receptor beta chains sequenced from a single sample in a study of a mutant IDH1 vaccine in newly diagnosed glioma (dated by TCRdb to about 2021). Their antigens remain unidentified. The time point label here, explained by the study, means: week 5, during vaccination. A 20-mer mutant IDH1 peptide at 300 micrograms in Montanide made up each vaccine dose, which was injected subcutaneously together with topical imiquimod. Library preparation employed the immunoSEQ multiplex PCR assay. This immuneACCESS table, as held by TCRdb, lists in-frame sequences with V and J called but not all clones. Of the missing ones, under half trace to an unresolved V gene in checked studies; the others have no known cause. The sample contains 75,000 to 85,000 clones, roughly 91% of them found a single time. 0.55% to 0.65% of the sample rests with the top ten. The starting material was PBMCs, obtained from a glioma patient whose treatment included an IDH1 peptide vaccine. Every receptor here comes from a woman in her 50s with glioma.

This clone was counted a few times. This sequence joins TRBV30 and TRBJ2-4, with TRBD1 as a possible D gene (6 bases). Germline V gene data show CDR1 as GTSNPN and CDR2 as SVGIG (reference sequence). Trimming left V 0 bases short and J 6 bases short, with 6 bases between. The CDR3 is 12 residues long. CDR3 amino acids: CAWSVQGNIQYF. In DNA form, the CDR3 reads TGTGCCTGGAGTGTACAGGGAAACATTCAGTACTTC.

The rearrangement links TRBV9 to TRBJ2-1; 7 bases are shared with TRBD2. The V gene's germline CDR1 is SGDLS and CDR2 YYNGEE. V shed 4 bases and J 0 bases; nucleotides not matched to a gene: 7. This CDR3 spans 16 amino acids. The CDR3 DNA follows: TGTGCCAGCAGCCCTAGCGGAGCCAGCTCCTACAATGAGCAGTTCTTC. Protein product: CASSPSGASSYNEQFF.

The chain uses TRBV6-5 and TRBJ2-3; 12 nucleotides agree with TRBD2. CDR1 is MNHEY and CDR2 is SVGAGI in the germline V gene. Germline trimming cut 2 bases from V and 5 bases from J; bases unmatched to any gene: 2. The CDR3 is made up of 15 amino acids. DNA of the CDR3: TGTGCCAGCAGTTACCCGGGACTAGCGGGAGATACGCAGTATTTT. Protein sequence: CASSYPGLAGDTQYF.

The chain couples TRBV18 to TRBJ2-1, with D possibly TRBD2 on 5 matching bases. The CDR3 extends over 14 amino acids. In germline, CDR1 is KGHSH, CDR2 LQKENI. The V end lost 3 bases, the J end lost 4 bases, and 10 bases lay between the germline ends. This CDR3 reads CASSPRTDYNEQFF. The CDR3 region has the DNA TGTGCCAGCTCACCCCGGACTGATTACAATGAGCAGTTCTTC.

This sequence joins TRBV6-6 and TRBJ2-7; the match to TRBD2 covers 7 bases. The CDR3 extends over 14 amino acids. The trim removed 7 bases at V and 4 bases at J, leaving 10 bases unmatched. Per the germline V gene, CDR1 is MNHNY and CDR2 is SVGAGI (reference sequence). The CDR3 is CASTWGGSGYEQYF. The CDR3 DNA follows: TGTGCCAGCACCTGGGGCGGGAGTGGTTACGAGCAGTACTTC.

This chain joins TRBV9 and TRBJ2-1; no clear D gene. The germline V gene has CDR1 SGDLS and CDR2 YYNGEE. This CDR3 has 16 residues. The V end lost 0 bases, the J end lost 5 bases, and 15 bases lay between the germline ends. CDR3 in amino acids: CASSVAGLTTHNEQFF. The DNA for the CDR3 is TGTGCCAGCAGCGTAGCCGGGTTAACTACCCACAATGAGCAGTTCTTC.

The DNA of the CDR3 is TGTGCCAGCAGTCTCACTAGAGTGATCGGCTACACCTTC. Its translation is CASSLTRVIGYTF. The rearrangement uses TRBV6-1 and TRBJ1-2, with no clear D. This CDR3 comprises 13 residues. CDR1 and CDR2 (germline): MNHNS, SASEGT. Trimming stripped 5 bases from V and 8 bases from J, with 15 bases between.

The gene calls are TRBV7-9 and TRBJ1-5; D perhaps matches TRBD1 (6 bases). CDR1 is SEHNR and CDR2 is FQNEAQ in the germline V gene (reference sequence). The CDR3 contains 14 residues. Trimming shortened V by 6 bases and J by 4 bases, and 13 bases separated the two germline ends. DNA for the CDR3: TGTGCCAGCAGTCAAGGAGGGGGGAATCAGCCCCAGCATTTT. It translates to CASSQGGGNQPQHF. The full variable domain, completed using reference TRBV7-9 and TRBJ1-5, is DTGVSQNPRHKITKRGQNVTFRCDPISEHNRLYWYRQTLGQGPEFLTYFQNEAQLEKSRLLSDRFSAERPKGSFSTLEIQRTEQGDSAMYLCASSQGGGNQPQHFGDGTRLSIL.

This chain links TRBV5-5 with TRBJ2-1, with 8 bases identical to TRBD1. The ends lost 3 bases at V and 2 bases at J; junction bases unmatched: 7. This CDR3 has 16 amino acids. The germline CDR1 and CDR2 sequences are SGHKS and YYEKEE (reference sequence). Here the CDR3 reads CASSSRQGTPYNEQFF. Written as DNA, the CDR3 is TGTGCCAGCAGCTCCAGACAGGGGACACCCTACAATGAGCAGTTCTTC. Full variable domain (missing parts from reference TRBV5-5 and TRBJ2-1): DAGVTQSPTHLIKTRGQQVTLRCSPISGHKSVSWYQQVLGQGPQFIFQYYEKEERGRGNFPDRFSARQFPNYSSELNVNALLLGDSALYLCASSSRQGTPYNEQFFGPGTRLTVL.

The genes are TRBV9 and TRBJ1-1; TRBD1 might be the D (5 bases). V lost 3 bases and J lost 1, with 16 bases in between. Looked up from germline, CDR1 is SGDLS and CDR2 is YYNGEE. This CDR3 has 16 residues. CDR3 protein: CASSGIPGQGNTEAFF. CDR3 DNA sequence: TGTGCCAGCAGCGGCATTCCGGGGCAAGGGAACACTGAAGCTTTCTTT.

This sequence joins TRBV9 and TRBJ2-3; D remains ambiguous. The CDR3 totals 15 residues. Looked up from germline, CDR1 is SGDLS and CDR2 is YYNGEE. V was cut by 2 bases and J by 0 bases, with 10 bases left in between. In DNA, the CDR3 is TGTGCCAGCAGCGTCGGTCATACTAGCACAGATACGCAGTATTTT. Protein: CASSVGHTSTDTQYF. The variable domain in full, with the rest retrieved from reference TRBV9 and TRBJ2-3, is DSGVTQTPKHLITATGQRVTLRCSPRSGDLSVYWYQQSLDQGLQFLIQYYNGEERAKGNILERFSAQQFPDLHSELNLSSLELGDSALYFCASSVGHTSTDTQYFGPGTRLTVL.

The CDR3 sequence is CASSPWTGNTEAFF. The CDR3 DNA reads TGTGCCAGCAGCCCCTGGACGGGAAACACTGAAGCTTTCTTT. This sequence joins TRBV5-8 and TRBJ1-1; D unresolved. CDR1 and CDR2 from the germline V gene are SGHTS and YDEGEE. The V and J ends lost 4 bases and 2 bases respectively, with 12 bases between them. The CDR3 covers 14 residues.

The chain recombines TRBV9 with TRBJ1-6, with D tentatively TRBD1 (5 bases). CDR1 SGDLS and CDR2 YYNGEE come from the germline V gene. The CDR3 totals 14 residues. Trimming cost V 2 bases and J 7 bases, with 10 bases left between them. The CDR3 nucleotides are TGTGCCAGCAGCGTTGGGACGTTGAATTCACCCCTCCACTTT. This sequence encodes CASSVGTLNSPLHF.